This record covers a single T cell receptor (beta chain). Its antigen is still unknown. The data derive from a study of shared clonotypes between healthy human individuals. Regarding the study as a whole: Even with large depth, rarefaction showed that sorted-subset sequencing was incomplete. Across a handful of donors, naive CD4 shared around 5.4%, naive CD8 more than 3%, memory CD4 roughly 2.1%, memory CD8 0.4% to 0.5%.

Over several immunoSEQ plates, each subset's genomic DNA was distributed in even portions. Profiled with immunoSEQ multiplex PCR; TCRdb holds only in-frame clones, not every one. The repertoire consists of 150,000 to 200,000 clones, with just under 95% occurring once and the leading ten covering around 0.067%. Sequencing used naive CD4+ T cells sorted from blood. Documented subset: CD45RA+ positively selected. The sequence derives from a woman in her 30s in good health.

The CDR3 nucleotides read TGTGCCAGTAGTGACACAGGTGGCAATCAGCCCCAGCATTTT. Amino acids: CASSDTGGNQPQHF. The chain joins TRBV19 to TRBJ1-5; D may be TRBD1 (5 bases). Germline CDR1 LNHDA, CDR2 SQIVND (reference sequence). V was shortened by 5 bases and J by 2 bases, with 10 bases between the two germline ends. The CDR3 runs 14 residues.